These T cell receptor beta chains were read from a single sample in a study of blood T cell repertoires in COVID-19. Some clones are missing from TCRdb's copy, which holds only in-frame ones; the method was immunoSEQ multiplex PCR. The sample lists about 200,000 clones, over 80% seen once, with less than 1.5% in the top ten. Material for sequencing was PBMCs or T cells enriched from blood (not recorded which). The receptors were gathered from a young man who had recovered from COVID-19. CDR3s include the opening cysteine and the closing phenylalanine or tryptophan. The D gene is left open where the match is weak. Rows may omit the clone size; those that give it use once, few, many or a size class.

J gene	CDR3 length	clone size	V gene	D gene	CDR3 protein	CDR3 DNA
TRBJ2-3	12	-	TRBV30	-	CAWGGHTDTQYF	TGTGCCTGGGGGGGACACACAGATACGCAGTATTTT
TRBJ2-1	15	once	TRBV7-6	-	CASTPMAGTDNEQFF	TGTGCCAGCACCCCAATGGCAGGAACGGACAATGAGCAGTTCTTC
TRBJ1-5	15	-	TRBV4-3	-	CASSQDRGPLRPQHF	TGCGCCAGCAGCCAAGACAGGGGTCCCTTGAGGCCCCAGCATTTT
TRBJ1-2	16	-	TRBV5-1	-	CASSPRPGSLGYGYTF	TGCGCCAGCAGCCCAAGACCAGGGTCTCTGGGCTATGGCTACACCTTC
TRBJ1-5	13	-	TRBV12-3/TRBV12-4	TRBD1	CASSRQGWQPQHF	TGTGCCAGCAGCCGACAGGGATGGCAGCCCCAGCATTTT
TRBJ2-7	15	-	TRBV27	TRBD2	CASSPGLAGSYEQYF	TGTGCCAGCAGCCCGGGACTAGCGGGCTCCTACGAGCAGTACTTC
TRBJ1-5	14	few	TRBV30	TRBD1	CAWGPRGRNQPQHF	TGTGCCTGGGGCCCTAGGGGGCGAAATCAGCCCCAGCATTTT
TRBJ1-4	14	once	TRBV6-1	-	CASSEQGLNEKLFF	TGTGCCAGCAGTGAACAGGGCCTTAATGAAAAACTGTTTTTT
TRBJ2-4	13	many	TRBV25-1	-	CASSEEGLAIQYF	TGTGCCAGCAGTGAAGAGGGTCTAGCCATTCAGTACTTC
TRBJ2-5	14	-	TRBV29-1	TRBD2	CSVEASGYQETQYF	TGCAGCGTTGAGGCTAGCGGGTACCAAGAGACCCAGTACTTC
TRBJ2-7	17	few	TRBV4-1	TRBD2	CASSPPNPGLVIHEQYF	TGCGCCAGCTCGCCCCCTAACCCGGGACTAGTCATCCACGAGCAGTACTTC
TRBJ2-1	12	once	TRBV4-3	-	CASSQVQGEQFF	TGCGCCAGCAGCCAAGTTCAGGGTGAGCAGTTCTTC
TRBJ1-5	13	-	TRBV24-1	-	CATSDKTVEPQHF	TGTGCCACCAGTGATAAGACAGTTGAGCCCCAGCATTTT
TRBJ1-4	16	-	TRBV19	-	CASSPPGSGRNEKLFF	TGTGCCAGTAGTCCCCCGGGTTCAGGGCGGAATGAAAAACTGTTTTTT
TRBJ1-5	15	-	TRBV28	-	CASSLSVYSNQPQHF	TGTGCCAGCAGTTTGTCGGTTTATAGCAATCAGCCCCAGCATTTT
TRBJ1-1	15	-	TRBV5-1	TRBD1	CASATGQGSITEAFF	TGCGCCAGCGCCACCGGACAGGGGTCGATCACTGAAGCTTTCTTT
TRBJ1-6	18	-	TRBV24-1	-	CATSDLHQGRMDNSPLHF	TGTGCCACCAGTGATTTGCATCAGGGGCGCATGGATAATTCACCCCTCCACTTT